These 30 T cell receptor beta chains were sequenced from one sample in a study of tumor and adjacent non-tumor tissue in lung cancer. This sample's RNA came from whole unsorted tissue. TCRbeta libraries were built with three rounds of nested PCR, modified from ARM-PCR. TCRdb re-called the multiplex PCR reads with MiXCR, one entry per CDR3 protein. Here the sample spans roughly 140,000 distinct CDR3 sequences, approximately 66% being singletons. The material sequenced was lung tumor tissue. These TCRs come from a man between 60 and 75 years old with small cell lung cancer.

This clonotype was detected a few times. V usage is TRBV6-1 and J usage is TRBJ1-4; D is unclear. The CDR3 is made up of 13 amino acids. V dropped 8 bases and J dropped 4 bases, with 11 bases sitting between them. Germline loops: CDR1 MNHNS, CDR2 SASEGT. The CDR3 region is CASLSVYNEKLFF. CDR3 DNA: TGTGCCAGCCTATCCGTTTATAATGAAAAACTGTTTTTT.

As concerns this clonotype: One junction end disagrees with the germline gene, perhaps due to a read error. DNA of the CDR3: TGCGCCAGCAGCCAAGATTGGGACTCCTGGGGCGGCCACGCCTTC. This translates into CASSQDWDSWGGHAF. The chain links TRBV4-1 to TRBJ1-2, with D possibly matching TRBD1 (5 bases). The CDR3 loop spans 15 amino acids. CDR1 and CDR2 from the germline V gene are MGHRA and YSYEKL.

With respect to this clonotype: This may be a read error: a much more frequent sequence differs by one nucleotide. The chain combines TRBV6-5 with TRBJ1-1, with unresolved D. CDR1 and CDR2 (germline): MNHEY, SVGAGI. This CDR3 is built from 11 residues. The CDR3 DNA is TGTGCCAACAGTTATAACACTGAAGCTTTCTTT. The encoded protein is CANSYNTEAFF.

This clonotype was counted between two and nine times. V gene TRBV5-5 combines with J gene TRBJ1-2, with D possibly matching TRBD1 (5 bases). V was pared by 4 bases and J by 0 bases, with 10 bases between. CDR1 SGHKS and CDR2 YYEKEE come from the germline V gene (reference sequence). The CDR3 extends over 14 amino acids. DNA for the CDR3: TGTGCCAGCAGCGGCCGGGACGCTAACTATGGCTACACCTTC. It specifies CASSGRDANYGYTF.

This clonotype occurred a few times. The chain links TRBV5-6 to TRBJ2-5; D is uncertain. The ends were cut back, 0 bases at V and 4 bases at J, with 10 bases in the middle. The CDR3 consists of 14 residues. The germline gives CDR1 SGHDT, CDR2 YYEEEE. CDR3 DNA sequence: TGTGCCAGCAGCTTGGAGTTGCGAGGAGAGACCCAGTACTTC. Protein: CASSLELRGETQYF.

With regard to this clonotype: One end of the junction is discordant with germline, which a read error may explain. CDR3 sequence: CSVEVLNLAKNIKFF. The CDR3 DNA follows: TGCAGCGTTGAAGTGCTAAACCTAGCCAAAAACATTAAGTTCTTC. The genes are TRBV29-1 and TRBJ2-4, with D perhaps TRBD2 (5 bases). The germline V gene encodes CDR1 SQVTM and CDR2 ANQGSEA. This CDR3 has 15 amino acids.

This clonotype was recorded a few times. CDR3 nucleotides: TGTGCCATCAGGGCTACTAGCGGCTCCTACGAGCAGTACTTC. Its protein product is CAIRATSGSYEQYF. The chain employs TRBV10-3 and TRBJ2-7; 8 bases match TRBD2. J lost 0 bases, V lost 6 bases, and 4 bases had no gene match. Germline loops: CDR1 ENHRY, CDR2 SYGVKD. The CDR3 length is 14 residues.

Concerning this clonotype itself: The junction departs from germline at one end; a sequencing error may be responsible. The chain employs TRBV10-3 and TRBJ1-1, with TRBD1 matching 7 bases. In germline, CDR1 is ENHRY, CDR2 SYGVKD. The CDR3 is made up of 13 amino acids. CDR3 coding DNA: TGTGCCATCCGGAGGAGGGACAGCGACGAAGCTTACTTT. Its translation: CAIRRRDSDEAYF.

There are a few counts of this clonotype. The chain recombines TRBV29-1 with TRBJ1-2; D uncertain. The CDR3 has 14 amino acids. The V and J ends lost 0 bases and 6 bases respectively, with 14 bases between them. In germline, CDR1 is SQVTM, CDR2 ANQGSEA. The CDR3 protein is CSVEESEGVDGYTF. CDR3 DNA: TGCAGCGTTGAAGAGTCAGAGGGAGTAGATGGCTACACCTTC.

The rearrangement joins TRBV20-1 to TRBJ2-1; 8 nucleotides line up with TRBD2. This CDR3 region has 14 residues. Germline CDR1 is DFQATT and CDR2 is SNEGSKA (reference sequence). The J segment lost 5 bases and the V segment lost 4 bases, leaving 7 bases of the junction unmatched. The CDR3 nucleotides read TGCAGTGCTACGAGCGGGAGCGCAAACAATGAGCAGTTCTTC. Translated, it gives CSATSGSANNEQFF.

This chain uses TRBV24-1 with TRBJ2-2, with a weak D call TRBD2 (5 bases). V shed 8 bases and J shed 5 bases, with 20 bases lying between them. The CDR3 has 16 residues. The germline gives CDR1 KGHDR, CDR2 SFDVKD. This CDR3 reads CATKGEEGRNTGELFF. The CDR3 coding sequence is TGTGCCACCAAGGGTGAAGAGGGCAGGAATACCGGGGAGCTGTTTTTT.

This clonotype was seen once. The V gene is TRBV20-1, the J gene TRBJ2-1; 10 bases align to TRBD1. Germline V gene sequence: CDR1 DFQATT, CDR2 SNEGSKA (reference sequence). The CDR3 runs to 15 residues. V shed 2 bases, J shed 16 bases, and the junction held 17 bases outside the gene matches. CDR3 residues: CSARPGTGVLNERFF. The CDR3 nucleotides are TGCAGTGCTAGACCCGGGACAGGGGTTCTCAATGAGCGATTCTTC.

The chain has TRBV12-3 or TRBV12-4 and TRBJ2-3; TRBD2 matches at 12 bases. Germline trimming cut 3 bases from V and 5 bases from J; bases unmatched to any gene: 9. The CDR3 totals 17 residues. The CDR3 here is CASSFSPSGRAQDTQYF. In DNA, the CDR3 is TGTGCCAGCAGTTTTTCACCTAGCGGGAGGGCCCAAGATACGCAGTATTTT.

The chain links TRBV4-2 to TRBJ1-1; D ambiguous. The germline gives CDR1 LGHNA, CDR2 YNFKEQ. The CDR3 has 13 amino acids. Here the CDR3 reads CVRNLPTNTEAFF. As DNA, the CDR3 is TGTGTCAGGAACCTACCGACGAACACTGAAGCTTTCTTT.

This sequence joins TRBV12-3 or TRBV12-4 and TRBJ2-1, with 7 bases that match TRBD2. V was pared by 6 bases and J by 6 bases, with 11 bases of the junction left unmatched. This CDR3 is built from 15 residues. Here the CDR3 reads CASSRWEGSSNEQFF. DNA of the CDR3: TGTGCCAGCAGCCGATGGGAGGGCTCGTCCAATGAGCAGTTCTTC.

As concerns this clonotype: Because the CDR3 is missing its conserved closing phenylalanine or tryptophan, this is likely a read error. The CDR3 coding sequence is TGCGCCGGCAGCCAAGGACTAACACAAGAGACCCAGTACTTG. Its protein is CAGSQGLTQETQYL. V and J are TRBV4-1 and TRBJ2-5; possibly TRBD2 for D (6 bases). Germline CDR1 reads MGHRA; CDR2 reads YSYEKL. The CDR3 has 14 residues.

This clonotype appeared a single time. This sequence joins TRBV12-3 or TRBV12-4 and TRBJ2-5; 9 bases agree with TRBD2. The CDR3 is 15 residues long. The ends lost 5 bases at V and 7 bases at J; junction bases unmatched: 11. CDR3 in amino acids: CASSISLLAGGTQYF. The CDR3 bases are TGTGCCAGCAGTATCAGCCTACTAGCGGGTGGGACCCAGTACTTC.

This chain joins TRBV11-2 and TRBJ2-2, with D perhaps TRBD2 (6 bases). Germline V lookup: CDR1 SGHAT, CDR2 FQNNGV. This CDR3 has 16 amino acids. The CDR3 nucleotides read TGTGTCAGTAGCCGCGAGAGCGGGCGGAACACCGGGGAGCTGTTTTTT. This encodes CVSSRESGRNTGELFF.

On this clonotype: This may stem from a read error, because a much larger clone lies one nucleotide away. This chain uses TRBV6-2 or TRBV6-3 with TRBJ2-1; 7 nucleotides match TRBD1. Germline V gene data show CDR1 as MNHEY and CDR2 as SVGEGT. The CDR3 is made up of 14 amino acids. DNA of the CDR3: TGTGCCATCAGTCCATCGGACAGGTACAATGAGCAGTTCTTC. This sequence encodes CAISPSDRYNEQFF.

In the case of this clonotype: A much larger clone is a single base away; this may be a read error. This sequence joins TRBV6-1 and TRBJ1-5, with 7 bases aligning to TRBD1. This CDR3 has 13 amino acids. V was pared by 9 bases and J by 2 bases, with 4 bases of the junction left unmatched. Germline V CDR1 and CDR2: MNHNS, SASEGT. In DNA form, the CDR3 reads TGTGCCAGTCGACAGGGTGGCAATCAGCCCCAGCATTTT. Protein sequence: CASRQGGNQPQHF.

In its sample, this clonotype ranks as medium-sized. This CDR3 is CASSTSGGTDTQYF. CDR3 coding DNA: TGTGCCAGCAGCACGAGCGGGGGCACAGATACGCAGTATTTT. This chain joins TRBV11-2 and TRBJ2-3, with TRBD2 matching over 7 bases. V shed 5 bases and J 1 base; nucleotides not matched to a gene: 3. The CDR3 contains 14 residues. In germline, CDR1 is SGHAT, CDR2 FQNNGV.

This clonotype was found a few times. Its ends do not fully match the called genes, so a read error is possible. The chain carries TRBV12-3 or TRBV12-4 and TRBJ2-1, with TRBD2 identical over 12 bases. The CDR3 spans 14 residues. The CDR3 DNA sequence: TGTGCTAGCAGCCGACTAGCGGGAGCCGGTGAGCGGTTCTTC. This encodes CASSRLAGAGERFF.

Regarding this clonotype: The germline gene is not matched at one end of the junction; a read error may be the cause. The CDR3 loop reads CATSFRNEQFF. The CDR3 nucleotides are TGTGCCACCAGTTTCAGAAATGAGCAGTTCTTC. The gene calls are TRBV28 and TRBJ2-1; D gene ambiguous. Germline CDR1 and CDR2: MDHEN and SYDVKM. The length of the CDR3 is 11 residues.

This clonotype has just one count. The germline gene is not matched at one end of the junction; a read error may be the cause. The chain couples TRBV12-3 or TRBV12-4 to TRBJ1-1; D remains ambiguous. CDR3 length equals 11 residues. CDR3 in DNA: TGTGCCAACAGTCTCGGGGAGAAAGCTTTCTTT. It is translated as CANSLGEKAFF.

Points on this clonotype: The CDR3 carries no conserved terminal phenylalanine or tryptophan, so it likely arises from a read error. The V gene is TRBV11-2, the J gene TRBJ2-5; no clear D gene. The V gene's germline CDR1 is SGHAT and CDR2 FQNNGV. The CDR3 extends over 13 amino acids. The CDR3 DNA reads as TGTGCCAGGAGCTCCCCACCCGGGGAGACCCAGTACCTC. It codes for CARSSPPGETQYL.

Details on this clonotype: The CDR3 ends on some other residue instead of the conserved phenylalanine or tryptophan, so this is likely a read error. The chain recombines TRBV29-1 with TRBJ2-1; D not certain. Trimming cost V 7 bases and J 7 bases, with 8 bases left between them. This CDR3 has 10 residues. Per the germline V gene, CDR1 is SQVTM and CDR2 is ANQGSEA. CDR3 region: CSAGGNEQFI. In DNA form, the CDR3 reads TGCAGCGCCGGTGGAAATGAGCAGTTCATC.

About this clonotype itself: Because it lacks the conserved phenylalanine or tryptophan at the end, this CDR3 is likely a read error. The CDR3 loop reads CTTGWGTNSPLHS. CDR3 bases: TGTACCACCGGATGGGGCACGAATTCACCCCTCCACTCT. V is TRBV6-2 or TRBV6-3 and J is TRBJ1-6; a possible D gene is TRBD1 (5 bases). Germline CDR1 reads MNHEY; CDR2 reads SVGEGT. This CDR3 has 13 amino acids.

V usage is TRBV27 and J usage is TRBJ2-2; unclear D gene. V lost 9 bases and J 6 bases, leaving 8 bases between the germline ends. CDR1 is MNHEY and CDR2 is SMNVEV in the germline V gene (reference sequence). The CDR3 has 11 amino acids. CDR3 coding DNA: TGTGCCAGTATGGGCCCCGGGGAGCTGTTTTTT. Its protein product is CASMGPGELFF.

This chain links TRBV20-1 with TRBJ1-3, with D perhaps matching TRBD1 (5 bases). Germline-derived CDR1 and CDR2 are DFQATT and SNEGSKA (reference sequence). This CDR3 comprises 13 residues. Trimming took off 6 bases at V and 4 bases at J, with 13 bases between the two ends. The chain's CDR3 is CSATPRAGNTIYF. The CDR3 region has the DNA TGCAGTGCGACGCCCAGGGCGGGAAACACCATATATTTT.

The genes are TRBV4-2 and TRBJ2-5, with 7 nucleotides matching TRBD2. CDR1 and CDR2 from the germline V gene are LGHNA and YNFKEQ. This CDR3 has 14 amino acids. After removal of 1 base from V and 5 bases from J, the junction contained 4 bases not matched to a gene. This CDR3 reads CASSQGLALETQYF. The CDR3 DNA follows: TGTGCCAGCAGCCAAGGACTAGCACTGGAGACCCAGTACTTC.